The present T cell receptor (beta chain) was sequenced within a study of cytomegalovirus exposure and HLA in healthy donors. Study background: Caucasian-associated ancestry cluster membership applied to just over 80% of around 400 genotyped donors.

Points from the study as a whole: Associated with HLA alleles at 0.05 false discovery rate in a later analysis were 16,951 TCR beta sequences. For most TCR beta V segments, an earlier analysis put the productive rate at about 87% or about 30% of the time.

Trimming shortened V by 0 bases and J by 3 bases, and 14 bases separated the two germline ends. The CDR3 loop spans 16 amino acids. Germline CDR1 reads LGHNA; CDR2 reads YSLEER. This PCR relied on a set of 60 Vbeta primers and 13 Jbeta primers. Only in-frame clones appear in the TCRdb table, and some are missing; sequencing was by immunoSEQ multiplex PCR. The table includes roughly 200,000 clones, approximately 80% detected once. In its sample, this clone was seen once. As yet, its antigen is unknown. Sequences were obtained from PBMCs. This chain uses TRBV4-3 with TRBJ1-2, with a tentative D call TRBD1 (5 bases). The clonotype originates from a young man in good health and CMV-seronegative. DNA for the CDR3: TGCGCCAGCAGCCAAGATTTAAGGGGAGGTTACTATGGCTACACCTTC. As protein: CASSQDLRGGYYGYTF.